The following is a T cell receptor (beta chain) sequence with its context. Its antigen remains unknown. This sample was included in a study of T cell responses to AZD1222 COVID-19 vaccine. Findings of the study overall: Clonal diversity was possibly underestimated, and the donors were mostly white British, with more females. Without day 14 samples, only post-peak T cell repertoires were studied.

Germline-derived CDR1 and CDR2 are SGHTA and FQGNSA. The length of the CDR3 is 18 residues. V lost 1 base and J lost 5; bases outside the gene matches: 13. Method: immunoSEQ multiplex PCR; TCRdb's copy keeps in-frame clones and lacks some. This repertoire shows over 65,000 clones, 88% found once; its top ten account for 6.9%. V gene TRBV7-2 combines with J gene TRBJ2-5, with 10 bases fitting TRBD2. The clonotype originates from an adult who received the AZD1222 COVID-19 vaccine. Source: peripheral blood, taken 28 days after the second AZD1222 dose. The DNA for the CDR3 is TGTGCCAGCAGCTTAGAGGGAAGGCTAGCGGGAGTTCCGGAGACCCAGTACTTC. It is translated as CASSLEGRLAGVPETQYF.